These T cell receptor beta chains were read from a single sample in a study of T cells in Graves' hyperthyroidism and ophthalmopathy. TCRdb called the multiplex PCR reads again in MiXCR, with one record for every CDR3 protein. This sample has 300,000 to 450,000 distinct CDR3 sequences; approximately 12% occur once, and the top ten carry around 21%. The specimen was blood. Receptor source: a man aged 25 to 40 with Graves' hyperthyroidism that later progressed to Graves' ophthalmopathy. The CDR3 runs from the conserved cysteine through the conserved F or W. D genes are given only for firm matches. The size field is filled for only some rows; it gives once, few, many or a size class.

J	V	size	D	CDR3	DNA
TRBJ2-3	TRBV27	many	TRBD2	CASSYGLAGASTDTQYF	TGTGCCAGCAGTTACGGACTAGCGGGGGCTAGCACAGATACGCAGTATTTT
TRBJ1-5	TRBV20-1	NA	NA	CSARDPRDNQPQHF	TGCAGTGCTAGAGATCCCAGGGACAATCAGCCCCAGCATTTT
TRBJ2-6	TRBV4-1	NA	NA	CASSPLGGFGANVLTF	TGCGCCAGCAGCCCCTTAGGGGGGTTCGGGGCCAACGTCCTGACTTTC
TRBJ2-7	TRBV20-1	many	NA	CSARLSYEQYF	TGCAGTGCTAGGCTCTCCTACGAGCAGTACTTC
TRBJ2-6	TRBV6-2/TRBV6-3	NA	NA	CASKGYGAGANVLTF	TGTGCCAGCAAGGGGTACGGGGCTGGGGCCAACGTCCTGACTTTC
TRBJ2-5	TRBV7-2	many	TRBD2	CASSLSGGLLQETQYF	TGTGCCAGCAGCCTTAGCGGGGGGCTTCTCCAAGAGACCCAGTACTTC
TRBJ2-5	TRBV27	NA	NA	CASSGTGTLWEKYF	TGTGCCAGCAGTGGAACCGGGACACTCTGGGAAAAGTACTTC
TRBJ2-7	TRBV20-1	many	NA	CSARDRISSYEQYF	TGCAGTGCTAGAGATCGGATAAGCTCCTACGAGCAGTACTTC
TRBJ2-2	TRBV12-3/TRBV12-4	many	TRBD2	CASSSGGGELFF	TGTGCCAGCAGTTCGGGGGGAGGGGAGCTGTTTTTT
TRBJ1-2	TRBV29-1	few	NA	CSAWDAGDYGYTF	TGCAGCGCGTGGGACGCCGGAGACTATGGCTACACCTTC
TRBJ1-6	TRBV12-5	few	NA	CASGRPGTTWDSPLHF	TGTGCTAGTGGTAGACCCGGGACAACCTGGGATTCACCCCTCCACTTT
TRBJ2-5	TRBV25-1	few	NA	CASSEFKTRKETQYF	TGTGCCAGCAGTGAATTCAAGACTAGAAAAGAGACCCAGTACTTC
TRBJ2-5	TRBV25-1	many	NA	CASSDLRHYQETQYF	TGTGCCAGCAGTGATCTTCGGCATTACCAAGAGACCCAGTACTTC
TRBJ2-7	TRBV5-5	NA	TRBD1	CASGGQGTYEQYF	TGTGCCAGCGGGGGACAGGGGACCTACGAGCAGTACTTC
TRBJ1-1	TRBV7-2	few	NA	CASRIGLGASWDTEAFF	TGTGCCAGCAGGATAGGGTTGGGGGCGAGTTGGGACACTGAAGCTTTCTTT
TRBJ1-2	TRBV30	many	NA	CAWSDTLLGGYTF	TGTGCCTGGAGCGACACTCTCCTGGGAGGCTACACCTTC
TRBJ2-2	TRBV20-1	many	TRBD1	CSAIPWTGMSGELFF	TGCAGTGCTATTCCCTGGACAGGGATGTCGGGGGAGCTGTTTTTT
TRBJ1-2	TRBV6-1	many	NA	CASTHEVRSNYGYTF	TGTGCCAGCACTCACGAAGTACGTTCTAACTATGGCTACACCTTC
TRBJ2-7	TRBV5-1	many	TRBD1	CASSPGQGRAYEQYF	TGCGCCAGCAGCCCGGGACAGGGGCGGGCGTACGAGCAGTACTTC
TRBJ2-2	TRBV12-3/TRBV12-4	few	NA	CASSLTLAVAGELFF	TGTGCCAGCAGTTTGACCCTAGCCGTAGCCGGGGAGCTGTTTTTT
TRBJ2-7	TRBV28	once	NA	CASSSVSYEQYF	TGTGCCAGCAGTTCGGTGTCCTACGAGCAGTACTTC
TRBJ2-1	TRBV4-1	few	TRBD2	CASSQTSGLNEQFF	TGCGCCAGCAGCCAAACTAGCGGGCTCAATGAGCAGTTCTTC
TRBJ2-3	TRBV7-9	many	TRBD1	CASSYFRDRDTTDTQYF	TGTGCCAGCAGCTATTTCCGGGACAGGGATACCACAGATACGCAGTATTTT
TRBJ2-7	TRBV11-2	NA	NA	CASSLEGSHEQYF	TGTGCCAGCAGCTTGGAAGGGTCCCACGAGCAGTACTTC
TRBJ2-7	TRBV3-1	many	TRBD1	CASSRGQGGYEQYF	TGTGCCAGCAGCCGCGGACAGGGAGGCTACGAGCAGTACTTC
TRBJ2-3	TRBV6-1	NA	NA	CASMDPVDTQYF	TGTGCCAGCATGGACCCGGTGGATACGCAGTATTTT
TRBJ1-5	TRBV5-6	many	NA	CASSLRGNGNQPQHF	TGTGCCAGCAGCTTAAGGGGGAATGGCAATCAGCCCCAGCATTTT
TRBJ2-1	TRBV7-6	few	TRBD2	CASSLRETSGINEQFF	TGTGCCAGCAGCTTAAGAGAGACTAGCGGAATTAATGAGCAGTTCTTC
TRBJ1-2	TRBV30	NA	TRBD1	CAWRFTDRVSYGYTF	TGTGCCTGGAGATTTACCGACAGGGTCAGCTATGGCTACACCTTC
TRBJ2-2	TRBV19	many	NA	CASTEGHPSGELFF	TGTGCCAGTACTGAGGGACATCCATCCGGGGAGCTGTTTTTT
TRBJ2-2	TRBV20-1	NA	NA	CSALQGIGELFF	TGCAGTGCCCTACAGGGAATAGGGGAGCTGTTTTTT
TRBJ2-5	TRBV12-3/TRBV12-4	many	TRBD2	CASSTHGGGETQYF	TGTGCCAGCAGTACCCACGGCGGGGGGGAGACCCAGTACTTC
TRBJ1-2	TRBV30	many	TRBD1	CAWSLRFQGAHGYTF	TGTGCCTGGAGTCTAAGATTTCAGGGGGCGCATGGCTACACCTTC
TRBJ1-1	TRBV5-1	NA	NA	CASSTPGRGNTEAFF	TGCGCCAGCAGCACCCCTGGGAGGGGGAACACTGAAGCTTTCTTT
TRBJ2-7	TRBV11-1	few	TRBD2	CASSLAPPRAGGPYEQYF	TGTGCCAGCAGCTTAGCCCCTCCGCGTGCGGGGGGGCCTTACGAGCAGTACTTC
TRBJ1-1	TRBV19	NA	NA	CASRYRETEAFF	TGTGCCAGTAGATACAGGGAAACTGAAGCTTTCTTT
TRBJ1-1	TRBV7-2	few	NA	CASSSGGGSTEAFF	TGTGCCAGCAGCTCTGGGGGGGGTAGTACTGAAGCTTTCTTT
TRBJ1-2	TRBV12-3/TRBV12-4	many	NA	CASSPTPSGYTF	TGTGCCAGCAGTCCGACACCCTCTGGCTACACCTTC
TRBJ2-5	TRBV4-1	few	TRBD2	CASSPGGYGGGTQYF	TGCGCCAGCAGCCCCGGAGGGTATGGGGGGGGGACGCAGTACTTC
TRBJ2-7	TRBV2	many	TRBD1	CASKGTDNEQYF	TGTGCCAGTAAAGGGACAGACAACGAGCAGTACTTC
TRBJ2-1	TRBV7-9	many	NA	CASSADRLFNNEQFF	TGTGCCAGCAGCGCAGACCGGTTGTTCAACAATGAGCAGTTCTTC
TRBJ2-1	TRBV9	NA	NA	CASSVVRGSPYNEQFF	TGTGCCAGCAGCGTAGTACGGGGGTCGCCCTACAATGAGCAGTTCTTC